These 9 T cell receptor beta chains share one sample of origin, sequenced in a study of cytomegalovirus exposure and HLA in healthy donors. Use of 60 Vbeta and 13 Jbeta primers characterized the PCR. Here immunoSEQ multiplex PCR was the method, and the copy in TCRdb shows in-frame clones only, minus some. The repertoire consists of 210,000 or so clones, with more than 60% occurring once and the leading ten covering 2% to 2.5%. The sequenced sample consisted of PBMCs. Every receptor here comes from a woman aged 25 to 39 in good health and CMV-seropositive.

The rearrangement uses TRBV5-1 and TRBJ2-2; D perhaps matches TRBD2 (6 bases). CDR1 SGHRS and CDR2 YFSETQ come from the germline V gene. This CDR3 is 15 amino acids long. V lost 0 bases to trimming and J lost 1 base, with 7 bases between them. Written as DNA, the CDR3 is TGCGCCAGCAGCTTGGGTAGCGGGAACACCGGGGAGCTGTTTTTT. It is translated as CASSLGSGNTGELFF.

The table lists this clone with a count of one. The CDR3 here is CASSATVSTDTQYF. In DNA, the CDR3 is TGTGCCAGCAGTGCAACGGTTAGCACAGATACGCAGTATTTT. V is TRBV2 and J is TRBJ2-3; D remains ambiguous. CDR1 SNHLY and CDR2 FYNNEI come from the germline V gene. Trimming took off 4 bases at V and 0 bases at J, with 8 bases between the two ends. This CDR3 comprises 14 residues. The variable domain in full, with the rest retrieved from reference TRBV2 and TRBJ2-3, is EPEVTQTPSHQVTQMGQEVILRCVPISNHLYFYWYRQILGQKVEFLVSFYNNEISEKSEIFDDQFSVERPDGSNFTLKIRSTKLEDSAMYFCASSATVSTDTQYFGPGTRLTVL.

The chain carries TRBV6-6 and TRBJ1-5, with 9 bases that match TRBD1. V lost 0 bases and J lost 5; bases outside the gene matches: 5. The CDR3 has 16 amino acids. Germline CDR1 MNHNY, CDR2 SVGAGI (reference sequence). The CDR3 reads CASSYSVGTGYQPQHF. In DNA, the CDR3 is TGTGCCAGCAGTTACTCGGTCGGGACAGGGTATCAGCCCCAGCATTTT.

V usage is TRBV11-3 and J usage is TRBJ2-7, with D hard to call. Trimming removed 0 bases from V and 7 bases from J, with 10 bases in between. The CDR3 extends over 13 amino acids. The germline gives CDR1 SGHNT, CDR2 YENEEA. The CDR3 DNA reads as TGTGCCAGCAGCTTAGATCGAACCCGGGAGCAGTACTTC. It yields the protein CASSLDRTREQYF.

This clone appeared a few times. V usage is TRBV7-2 and J usage is TRBJ2-3; TRBD2 might be the D (5 bases). The CDR3 runs to 14 residues. CDR1 SGHTA and CDR2 FQGNSA come from the germline V gene. The germline V and J ends were trimmed by 0 bases and 1 base, with 5 bases remaining between them. The CDR3 protein is CASSLAGGTDTQYF. The CDR3 DNA reads TGTGCCAGCAGCTTAGCGGGAGGCACAGATACGCAGTATTTT. Complete variable domain (other parts from reference TRBV7-2 and TRBJ2-3): GAGVSQSPSNKVTEKGKDVELRCDPISGHTALYWYRQSLGQGLEFLIYFQGNSAPDKSGLPSDRFSAERTGGSVSTLTIQRTQQEDSAVYLCASSLAGGTDTQYFGPGTRLTVL.

The genes are TRBV27 and TRBJ1-6, with D unresolved. This CDR3 region has 17 residues. CDR1 and CDR2 (germline): MNHEY, SMNVEV (reference sequence). V lost 1 base and J 0 bases, leaving 10 bases between the germline ends. The CDR3 sequence: CASSLYGWSSYNSPLHF. As DNA, the CDR3 is TGTGCCAGCAGTTTATACGGCTGGAGCTCCTATAATTCACCCCTCCACTTT.

This clone was recorded a few times. This chain links TRBV30 with TRBJ1-1, with no clear D. Looked up from germline, CDR1 is GTSNPN and CDR2 is SVGIG (reference sequence). With 5 bases removed from V and 3 bases from J, the gap between germline ends came to 7 bases. The CDR3 length is 11 residues. CDR3 protein: CAWGEDTEAFF. In DNA form, the CDR3 reads TGTGCCTGGGGGGAGGACACTGAAGCTTTCTTT.

The rearrangement uses TRBV27 and TRBJ1-1; tentative D call: TRBD1 (5 bases). Between the trimmed V and J ends, which lost 7 bases and 1 base, there was a span of 13 bases. The CDR3 covers 14 residues. The germline CDR1 and CDR2 sequences are MNHEY and SMNVEV (reference sequence). The CDR3 protein is CASKPPDRNTEAFF. CDR3 nucleotides: TGTGCCAGCAAACCACCTGACAGGAACACTGAAGCTTTCTTT.

The chain carries TRBV9 and TRBJ2-7, with D perhaps TRBD2 (5 bases). V lost 4 bases and J lost 3, with 17 bases in between. This CDR3 spans 15 amino acids. Germline V gives CDR1 SGDLS, CDR2 YYNGEE. The CDR3 region has the DNA TGTGCCAGCAGCCCCACGGGGATCGCGGACTACGAGCAGTACTTC. Its translation: CASSPTGIADYEQYF.